A single sample is the source of the 27 T cell receptor beta chains below, sequenced in a study of blood T cell repertoires in COVID-19. The table came from immunoSEQ multiplex PCR; TCRdb's copy has only in-frame clones and leaves some out. The table records approximately 20,000 clones, around 90% of them present only once. Sequenced material: peripheral blood. The source is a human donor in a cohort sampled during active COVID-19.

The V gene is TRBV27, the J gene TRBJ1-5, with a weak D call TRBD1 (6 bases). The CDR3 totals 18 residues. In germline, CDR1 is MNHEY, CDR2 SMNVEV (reference sequence). Trimming took 6 bases from V and 1 from J, leaving 22 bases between them. The CDR3 protein is CASRPLTGTGRSNQPQHF. CDR3 nucleotide sequence: TGTGCCAGCAGACCACTCACAGGGACGGGCCGAAGCAATCAGCCCCAGCATTTT.

The V and J genes are TRBV7-8 and TRBJ2-3, with TRBD2 matching 14 bases. CDR1 is SGHVS and CDR2 is FQNEAQ in the germline V gene. Trimming took 5 bases from V and 4 from J; bases not matched to a gene: 5. CDR3 length: 16 residues. CDR3 DNA: TGTGCCAGCAGCCCAGGGACTAGCGGGAGATCAGATACGCAGTATTTT. Translation: CASSPGTSGRSDTQYF.

The V gene is TRBV27, the J gene TRBJ2-7; TRBD1 matches at 10 bases. V shed 2 bases and J 6 bases; nucleotides not matched to a gene: 13. The CDR3 loop spans 17 amino acids. CDR1 MNHEY and CDR2 SMNVEV come from the germline V gene (reference sequence). CDR3 DNA: TGTGCCAGCAGTTTAATCCTCTGGGACAGGGGAATTGGCGAGCAGTACTTC. As protein: CASSLILWDRGIGEQYF.

V usage is TRBV6-5 and J usage is TRBJ1-2, with 12 bases aligning to TRBD1. Germline V lookup: CDR1 MNHEY, CDR2 SVGAGI. The CDR3 has 14 amino acids. With 5 bases clipped from V and 5 bases from J, the junction kept 3 bases outside the gene matches. The CDR3 protein is CASSRGQGAYGYTF. The CDR3 coding sequence is TGTGCCAGCAGTCGGGGACAGGGGGCTTATGGCTACACCTTC.

This chain uses TRBV19 with TRBJ2-3; tentatively, D is TRBD1 (5 bases). The CDR3 loop spans 16 amino acids. The V gene's germline CDR1 is LNHDA and CDR2 SQIVND (reference sequence). V lost 2 bases and J lost 2, with 14 bases in between. The chain's CDR3 is CASSIPGNTHTDTQYF. The CDR3 nucleotides read TGTGCCAGTAGTATACCAGGGAACACTCACACAGATACGCAGTATTTT.

This clone was seen more than once but under ten times. The chain couples TRBV6-5 to TRBJ2-2, with D unresolved. CDR1 and CDR2 from the germline V gene are MNHEY and SVGAGI. The CDR3 consists of 13 residues. Trimming cost V 0 bases and J 7 bases, with 6 bases left between them. CDR3: CASSYSRVGELFF. CDR3 bases: TGTGCCAGCAGTTACTCGAGAGTCGGGGAGCTGTTTTTT.

The V and J genes are TRBV7-9 and TRBJ2-5, with TRBD2 identical over 13 bases. The CDR3 has 18 residues. V lost 4 bases, J lost 5 bases, and 13 bases stayed unmatched. Germline-derived CDR1 and CDR2 are SEHNR and FQNEAQ (reference sequence). The CDR3 is CASSYPTSGRFHGETQYF. CDR3 DNA: TGTGCCAGCAGCTATCCGACTAGCGGGAGGTTTCATGGGGAGACCCAGTACTTC.

The chain couples TRBV25-1 to TRBJ1-2; weak D call: TRBD1 (5 bases). Trimming stripped 1 base from V and 6 bases from J, with 12 bases between. CDR3 length: 14 amino acids. Germline V gives CDR1 MGHDK, CDR2 SYGVNS. The DNA of the CDR3 is TGTGCCAGCAGTGAATCTGGGGCAGGGAATGGCTACACCTTC. Protein sequence: CASSESGAGNGYTF.

The chain is built from TRBV27 and TRBJ1-1; 8 bases fit TRBD1. CDR1 MNHEY and CDR2 SMNVEV come from the germline V gene (reference sequence). The CDR3 totals 16 residues. Trimming removed 2 bases from V and 2 bases from J; junction bases left unmatched: 7. CDR3: CASSLLRTGPNTEAFF. The CDR3 DNA sequence: TGTGCCAGCAGTTTACTGCGGACAGGGCCCAACACTGAAGCTTTCTTT.

The rearrangement links TRBV6-2 or TRBV6-3 to TRBJ2-7; 7 bases line up with TRBD2. CDR3 length: 14 residues. Germline V gene sequence: CDR1 MNHEY, CDR2 SVGEGT. The V gene end was trimmed by 0 bases and the J gene end by 3 bases; junction bases not matched to a gene: 2. CDR3 sequence: CASSYSGGSYEQYF. The CDR3 DNA reads TGTGCCAGCAGTTACTCCGGCGGGAGCTACGAGCAGTACTTC.

CDR3 nucleotide sequence: TGCGCCAGCAGCTTGGTCGGGCTAGCGGGGAATAGCATCGGGGAGCTGTTTTTT. Its protein product is CASSLVGLAGNSIGELFF. V gene TRBV5-1 combines with J gene TRBJ2-2; the match to TRBD2 covers 9 bases. With 0 bases clipped from V and 7 bases from J, the junction kept 13 bases outside the gene matches. This CDR3 spans 18 amino acids. In germline, CDR1 is SGHRS, CDR2 YFSETQ.

This chain joins TRBV27 and TRBJ2-5; 8 bases are shared with TRBD1. Trimming took 4 bases from V and 4 from J; bases not matched to a gene: 5. The CDR3 consists of 14 residues. The germline CDR1 and CDR2 sequences are MNHEY and SMNVEV (reference sequence). The CDR3 DNA reads as TGTGCCAGCAGTTCTCCGACAGGGGTAGAGACCCAGTACTTC. Amino acids: CASSSPTGVETQYF.

This chain connects TRBV19 to TRBJ2-7; D gene uncertain. The CDR3 is 15 residues long. Between the trimmed V and J ends, which lost 5 bases and 0 bases, there was a span of 14 bases. Germline assignment: CDR1 LNHDA and CDR2 SQIVND (reference sequence). In DNA, the CDR3 is TGTGCCAGTAGTCTCTACCACAGAATCTCCTACGAGCAGTACTTC. Its protein product is CASSLYHRISYEQYF.

The chain recombines TRBV3-1 (or the pseudogene TRBV3-2) with TRBJ1-2; TRBD1 matches 8 bases. CDR3 length: 15 residues. Trimming cost V 2 bases and J 4 bases; bases outside gene matches: 6. The germline CDR1 and CDR2 sequences are LGHDT and YNNKEL (reference sequence). CDR3 region: CASSQPPRGLYGYTF. CDR3 coding DNA: TGTGCCAGCAGCCAACCTCCCAGGGGGCTCTATGGCTACACCTTC.

In its sample, this clone was seen a few times. Other nucleotide sequences from this sample produce the same CDR3. This chain links TRBV14 with TRBJ1-2; TRBD1 matches 8 bases. This CDR3 is built from 14 residues. V shed 1 base, J shed 4 bases, and the junction held 2 bases outside the gene matches. Germline CDR1 SGHDN, CDR2 FVKESK. CDR3 sequence reads: CASSQGTGPYGYTF. In DNA form, the CDR3 reads TGTGCCAGCAGCCAAGGGACAGGGCCCTATGGCTACACCTTC.

V usage is TRBV21-1 and J usage is TRBJ2-7; no check of the table's D call, TRBD1, against the DNA was made. TRBV21-1 is labeled a pseudogene. The CDR3 spans 15 residues. The CDR3 is CASSWGQGFSHEQYF. For the CDR3, the DNA is TGTGCCAGCAGCTGGGGACAGGGGTTCTCCCACGAGCAGTACTTC.

The chain uses TRBV18 and TRBJ2-2, with D maybe TRBD1 (5 bases). The germline V and J ends were trimmed by 2 bases and 0 bases, with 10 bases remaining between them. The length of the CDR3 is 16 residues. CDR1 and CDR2 from the germline V gene are KGHSH and LQKENI. The CDR3 protein is CASSPIQDANTGELFF. CDR3 in DNA: TGTGCCAGCTCACCAATACAGGACGCGAACACCGGGGAGCTGTTTTTT.

This chain uses TRBV4-1 with TRBJ1-1; no definite D call. CDR3 length: 16 amino acids. The ends were cut back, 0 bases at V and 3 bases at J, with 14 bases in the middle. Germline V CDR1 and CDR2: MGHRA, YSYEKL. The CDR3 is CASSQDPGVGDTEAFF. The CDR3 DNA sequence: TGCGCCAGCAGCCAAGATCCCGGGGTGGGAGACACTGAAGCTTTCTTT.

This sequence joins TRBV18 and TRBJ2-3; 8 bases match TRBD1. This CDR3 has 14 amino acids. The J segment lost 4 bases and the V segment lost 0 bases, leaving 0 bases of the junction unmatched. Germline values: CDR1 KGHSH, CDR2 LQKENI. The CDR3: CASSPPGQADTQYF. The CDR3 nucleotides are TGTGCCAGCTCACCACCGGGACAGGCAGATACGCAGTATTTT. Full variable domain (missing parts from reference TRBV18 and TRBJ2-3): NAGVMQNPRHLVRRRGQEARLRCSPMKGHSHVYWYRQLPEEGLKFMVYLQKENIIDESGMPKERFSAEFPKEGPSILRIQQVVRGDSAAYFCASSPPGQADTQYFGPGTRLTVL.

The table lists this clone with a count of one. The chain employs TRBV30 and TRBJ1-1, with D possibly matching TRBD1 (5 bases). This CDR3 has 14 amino acids. CDR1 GTSNPN and CDR2 SVGIG come from the germline V gene (reference sequence). With 0 bases removed from V and 1 base from J, the gap between germline ends came to 9 bases. CDR3: CAWSVGESNTEAFF. DNA for the CDR3: TGTGCCTGGAGTGTAGGGGAATCGAACACTGAAGCTTTCTTT. Full variable domain (outside the CDR3, taken from reference TRBV30 and TRBJ1-1): SQTIHQWPATLVQPVGSPLSLECTVEGTSNPNLYWYRQAAGRGLQLLFYSVGIGQISSEVPQNLSASRPQDRQFILSSKKLLLSDSGFYLCAWSVGESNTEAFFGQGTRLTVV.

The rearrangement links TRBV7-9 to TRBJ1-4, with D tentatively TRBD1 (5 bases). V was cut by 0 bases and J by 3 bases, with 11 bases left in between. The CDR3 length is 16 residues. Germline V gene sequence: CDR1 SEHNR, CDR2 FQNEAQ (reference sequence). CDR3 in amino acids: CASSLAAAGPNEKLFF. For the CDR3, the DNA is TGTGCCAGCAGCTTAGCGGCGGCAGGGCCTAATGAAAAACTGTTTTTT.

As to this clone: The identical CDR3 is also encoded by other nucleotide sequences in the sample. The chain joins TRBV14 to TRBJ1-1; possible D gene TRBD1, 6 bases. CDR1 and CDR2 (germline): SGHDN, FVKESK. This CDR3 region has 14 residues. The ends were cut back, 0 bases at V and 6 bases at J, with 11 bases in the middle. CDR3: CASSQEQGRAEAFF. The CDR3 DNA is TGTGCCAGCAGCCAAGAGCAGGGGCGGGCTGAAGCTTTCTTT.

V is TRBV3-1 (or the pseudogene TRBV3-2) and J is TRBJ1-2, with D possibly being TRBD1 (6 bases). Looked up from germline, CDR1 is LGHDT and CDR2 is YNNKEL (reference sequence). V lost 4 bases to trimming and J lost 3 bases, with 9 bases between them. This CDR3 has 13 residues. CDR3 region: CASSRGQHYGYTF. The CDR3, as DNA: TGTGCCAGCAGCCGTGGACAGCACTATGGCTACACCTTC.

This sequence joins TRBV6-6 and TRBJ2-3; possibly TRBD2 for D (5 bases). The CDR3 has 15 amino acids. Trimming removed 4 bases from V and 3 bases from J, with 14 bases in between. The V gene's germline CDR1 is MNHNY and CDR2 SVGAGI (reference sequence). The CDR3 region has the DNA TGTGCCAGCAGTTCGGCCCCCGGGGAAACAGATACGCAGTATTTT. Translation: CASSSAPGETDTQYF.

V gene TRBV19 combines with J gene TRBJ1-4; D uncertain. Trimming removed 7 bases from V and 0 bases from J, with 12 bases in between. In germline, CDR1 is LNHDA, CDR2 SQIVND (reference sequence). The CDR3 consists of 15 residues. CDR3 sequence reads: CASTPRYSTNEKLFF. CDR3 sequence (DNA): TGTGCCAGTACTCCGAGGTACTCAACTAATGAAAAACTGTTTTTT.

The rearrangement joins TRBV9 to TRBJ1-5; 7 nucleotides match TRBD1. Germline-derived CDR1 and CDR2 are SGDLS and YYNGEE. V was clipped by 3 bases and J by 10 bases; unmatched bases: 10. The CDR3 consists of 14 residues. This chain's CDR3 is CASSASNTGVPQHF. The CDR3 DNA is TGTGCCAGCAGCGCCTCTAACACAGGGGTTCCCCAGCATTTT.

The gene calls are TRBV5-1 and TRBJ2-7, with 8 bases aligning to TRBD2. The CDR3 has 14 amino acids. CDR1 is SGHRS, CDR2 YFSETQ, per germline. J lost 6 bases, V lost 3 bases, and 8 bases had no gene match. The CDR3: CASSSSGGAREQYF. For the CDR3, the DNA is TGCGCCAGCAGCTCGTCCGGGGGGGCCCGCGAGCAGTACTTC.